The present entry profiles one T cell receptor beta chain with its context. What it binds is unknown. This record comes from a study of metastatic and nonmetastatic thyroid tumors. Study at large: From malignant and benign thyroid patients, repertoires in blood and in tumor or nodule tissue were compared. General study results and limits: When malignant thyroid tumors were compared with benign nodules, TCR beta diversity was reportedly significantly higher in the malignant tumors. This held in both blood and tumor samples.

Original methodology: Clinicopathological groups differed in CDR3, with these differences serving to build a distant-metastasis classifier for papillary thyroid cancer. MiXCR was used by TCRdb to re-call the PCR reads. It is TCRdb's table, rather than the study itself, that gives the V and J calls and clone size. In the table there are roughly 55,000 clones, around 15% of which are singletons. Germline loops: CDR1 LGHNA, CDR2 YNFKEQ. The CDR3 sequence is 16 residues long. The ends were cut back, 0 bases at V and 2 bases at J, with 14 bases in the middle. No patient had received any treatment before thyroid surgery.

This clonotype was sampled from a male donor with papillary thyroid cancer or a benign thyroid nodule (not recorded which). Some clones in this sample may be carry-over from other donors' samples. The sequencing sample was made of blood. The V and J genes are TRBV4-2 and TRBJ2-7, with D perhaps matching TRBD1 or TRBD2 (6 bases each). CDR3 DNA: TGTGCCAGCAGCCAAGAGGGGGGACATCTTACCTACGAGCAGTACTTC. As protein: CASSQEGGHLTYEQYF.